This record covers a single TCR beta chain. Antigen specificity is unknown. Sample-barcoded 5' priming and a J-beta primer mix drove a second PCR of roughly 6 to 12 cycles. Samples each returned at least 3 million CDR3-containing paired-end reads. TCRdb re-derived calls from the 5' RACE reads in MiXCR, one entry per CDR3 protein. The table records some 710,000 distinct CDR3 sequences, 22% of them present only once. These data come from a study of blood T cells in healthy people across ages. Findings and limits, study-wide: From one million sequenced T cells, diversity estimates were lower bounds. Conclusively comparing naive with antigen-experienced cells was impossible with unsorted PBMCs.

The sequence was obtained from a man in his 70s in good health. Sequencing was carried out using blood.

CDR3 DNA sequence: TGTGCCAGCTCACCACCCGGGACAGGGGCCACCGGGGAGCTGTTTTTT. Translated, it gives CASSPPGTGATGELFF. The chain couples TRBV18 to TRBJ2-2, with TRBD1 matching 10 bases. The CDR3 length is 16 residues. The germline gives CDR1 KGHSH, CDR2 LQKENI. J lost 4 bases, V lost 0 bases, and 2 bases had no gene match.